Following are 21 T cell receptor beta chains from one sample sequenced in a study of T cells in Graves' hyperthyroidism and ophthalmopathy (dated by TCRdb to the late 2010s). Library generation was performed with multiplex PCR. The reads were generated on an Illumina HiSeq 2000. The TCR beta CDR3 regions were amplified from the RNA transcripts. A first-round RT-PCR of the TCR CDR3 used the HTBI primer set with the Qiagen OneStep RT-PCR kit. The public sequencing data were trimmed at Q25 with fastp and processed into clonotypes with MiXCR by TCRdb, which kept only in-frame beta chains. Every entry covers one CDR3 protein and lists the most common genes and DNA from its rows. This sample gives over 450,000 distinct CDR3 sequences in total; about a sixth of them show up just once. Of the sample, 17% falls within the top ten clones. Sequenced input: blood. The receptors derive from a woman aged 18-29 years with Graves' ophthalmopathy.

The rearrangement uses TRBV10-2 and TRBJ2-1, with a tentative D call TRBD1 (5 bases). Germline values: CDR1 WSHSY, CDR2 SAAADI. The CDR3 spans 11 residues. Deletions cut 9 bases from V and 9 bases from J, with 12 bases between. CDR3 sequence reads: CASMGPREQFF. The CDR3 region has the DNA TGCGCCAGTATGGGGCCCCGTGAGCAGTTCTTC.

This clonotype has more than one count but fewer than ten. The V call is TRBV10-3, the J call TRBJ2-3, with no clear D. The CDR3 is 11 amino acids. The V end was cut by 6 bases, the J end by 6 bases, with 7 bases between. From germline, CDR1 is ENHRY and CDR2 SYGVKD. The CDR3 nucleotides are TGTGCCATCAGAAGTTCTGATACGCAGTATTTT. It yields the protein CAIRSSDTQYF.

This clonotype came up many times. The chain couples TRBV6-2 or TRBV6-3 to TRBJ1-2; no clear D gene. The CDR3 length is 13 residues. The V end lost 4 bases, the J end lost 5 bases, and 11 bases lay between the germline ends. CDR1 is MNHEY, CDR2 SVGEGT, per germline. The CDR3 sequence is CASSFSVLYGYTF. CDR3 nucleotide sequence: TGTGCCAGCAGTTTTTCCGTGTTATATGGCTACACCTTC.

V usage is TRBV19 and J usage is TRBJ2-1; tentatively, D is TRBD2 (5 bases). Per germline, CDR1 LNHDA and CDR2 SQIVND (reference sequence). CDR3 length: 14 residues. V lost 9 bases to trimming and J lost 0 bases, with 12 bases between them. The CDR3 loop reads CASAWRASYNEQFF. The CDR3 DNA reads TGTGCCAGCGCTTGGCGGGCCTCCTACAATGAGCAGTTCTTC.

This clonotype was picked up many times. The CDR3 DNA reads as TGCAGTCCCCACCGGCCGGTAGAGACCCAGTACTTC. Amino acid sequence: CSPHRPVETQYF. The chain carries TRBV20-1 and TRBJ2-5, with unresolved D. Trimming stripped 8 bases from V and 4 bases from J, with 14 bases between. The CDR3 length is 12 residues. Germline lookup yields CDR1 DFQATT and CDR2 SNEGSKA (reference sequence).

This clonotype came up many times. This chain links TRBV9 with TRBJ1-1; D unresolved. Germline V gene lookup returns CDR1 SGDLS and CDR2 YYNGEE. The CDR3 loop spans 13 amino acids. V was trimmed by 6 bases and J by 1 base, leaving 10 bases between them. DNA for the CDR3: TGTGCCAGCACGGAGAATTCGAACACTGAAGCTTTCTTT. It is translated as CASTENSNTEAFF.

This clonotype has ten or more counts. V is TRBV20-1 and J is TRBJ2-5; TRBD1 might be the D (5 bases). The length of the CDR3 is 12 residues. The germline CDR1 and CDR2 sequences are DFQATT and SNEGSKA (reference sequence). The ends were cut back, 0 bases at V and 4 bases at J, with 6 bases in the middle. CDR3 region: CSAREGLETQYF. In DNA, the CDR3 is TGCAGTGCTAGAGAGGGGCTAGAGACCCAGTACTTC.

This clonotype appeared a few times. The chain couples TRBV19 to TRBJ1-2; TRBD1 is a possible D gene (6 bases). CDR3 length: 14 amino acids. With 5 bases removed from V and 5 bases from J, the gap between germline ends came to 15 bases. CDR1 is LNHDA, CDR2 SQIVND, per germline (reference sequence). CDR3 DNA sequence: TGTGCCAGTAGTTCATATCGACAGGAATATGGCTACACCTTC. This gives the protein CASSSYRQEYGYTF.

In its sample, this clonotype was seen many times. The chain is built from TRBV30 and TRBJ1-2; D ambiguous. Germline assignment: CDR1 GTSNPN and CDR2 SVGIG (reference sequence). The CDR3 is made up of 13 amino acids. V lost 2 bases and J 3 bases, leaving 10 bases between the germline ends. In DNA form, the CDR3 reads TGTGCCTGGAGTATGGACGACCACTATGGCTACACCTTC. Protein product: CAWSMDDHYGYTF.

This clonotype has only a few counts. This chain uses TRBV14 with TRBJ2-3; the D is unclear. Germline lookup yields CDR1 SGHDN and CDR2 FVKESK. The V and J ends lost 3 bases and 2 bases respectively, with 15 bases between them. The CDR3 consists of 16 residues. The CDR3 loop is CASSQSVGLPTDTQYF. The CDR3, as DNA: TGTGCCAGCAGCCAGAGTGTTGGGCTACCCACAGATACGCAGTATTTT.

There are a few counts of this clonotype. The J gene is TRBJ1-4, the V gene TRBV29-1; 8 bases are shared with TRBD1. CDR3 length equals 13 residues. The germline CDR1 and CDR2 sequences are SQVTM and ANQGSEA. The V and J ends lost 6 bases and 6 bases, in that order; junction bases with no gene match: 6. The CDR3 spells CSVAGGADEKLFF. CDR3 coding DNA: TGCAGCGTAGCAGGGGGCGCAGATGAAAAACTGTTTTTT.

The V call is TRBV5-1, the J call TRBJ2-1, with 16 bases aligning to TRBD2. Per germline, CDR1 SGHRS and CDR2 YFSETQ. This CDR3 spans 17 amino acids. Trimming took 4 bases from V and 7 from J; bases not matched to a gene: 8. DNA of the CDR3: TGCGCCAGCAGCCGGGGACTAGCGGGGGGGCCTGGGAATGAGCAGTTCTTC. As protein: CASSRGLAGGPGNEQFF.

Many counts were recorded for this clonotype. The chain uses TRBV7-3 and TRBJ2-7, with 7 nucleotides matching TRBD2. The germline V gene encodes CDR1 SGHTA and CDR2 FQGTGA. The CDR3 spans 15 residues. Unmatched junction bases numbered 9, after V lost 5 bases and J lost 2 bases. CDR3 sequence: CASSPRASGTYEQYF. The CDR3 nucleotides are TGTGCCAGCAGCCCCCGGGCTAGCGGTACCTACGAGCAGTACTTC.

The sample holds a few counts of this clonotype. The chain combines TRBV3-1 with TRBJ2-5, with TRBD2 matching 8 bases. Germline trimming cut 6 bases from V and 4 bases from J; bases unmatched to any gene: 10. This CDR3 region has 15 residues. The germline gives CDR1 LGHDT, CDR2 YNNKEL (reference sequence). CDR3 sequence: CASRAPGLDSETQYF. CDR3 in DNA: TGTGCCAGCAGAGCCCCGGGACTAGATTCAGAGACCCAGTACTTC.

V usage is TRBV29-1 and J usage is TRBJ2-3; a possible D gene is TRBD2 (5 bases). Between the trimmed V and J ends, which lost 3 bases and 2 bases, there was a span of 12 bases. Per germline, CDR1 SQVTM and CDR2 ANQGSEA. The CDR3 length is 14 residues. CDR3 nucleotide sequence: TGCAGCGTTGATCCAAGCGGTTCCACAGATACGCAGTATTTT. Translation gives CSVDPSGSTDTQYF.

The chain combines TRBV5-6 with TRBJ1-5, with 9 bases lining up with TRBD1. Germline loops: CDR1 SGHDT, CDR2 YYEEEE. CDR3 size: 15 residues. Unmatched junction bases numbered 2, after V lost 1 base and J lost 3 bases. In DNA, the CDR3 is TGTGCCAGCAGCTTGACAGGGGGCGTCAATCAGCCCCAGCATTTT. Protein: CASSLTGGVNQPQHF. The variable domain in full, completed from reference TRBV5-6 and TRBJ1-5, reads DAGVTQSPTHLIKTRGQQVTLRCSPKSGHDTVSWYQQALGQGPQFIFQYYEEEERQRGNFPDRFSGHQFPNYSSELNVNALLLGDSALYLCASSLTGGVNQPQHFGDGTRLSIL.

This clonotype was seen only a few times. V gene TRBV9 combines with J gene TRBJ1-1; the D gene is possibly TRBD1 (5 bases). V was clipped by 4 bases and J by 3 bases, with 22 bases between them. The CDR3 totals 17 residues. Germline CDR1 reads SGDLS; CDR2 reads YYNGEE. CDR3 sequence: CASSNIQASVSDTEAFF. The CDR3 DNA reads TGTGCCAGCAGCAATATACAGGCTAGCGTTTCGGACACTGAAGCTTTCTTT.

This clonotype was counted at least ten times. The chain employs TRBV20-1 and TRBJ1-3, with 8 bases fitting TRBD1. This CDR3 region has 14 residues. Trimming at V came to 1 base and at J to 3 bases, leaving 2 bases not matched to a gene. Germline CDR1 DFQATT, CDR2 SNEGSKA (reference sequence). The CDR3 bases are TGCAGTGCTAGAGTCACAGGGGGTGGAAACACCATATATTTT. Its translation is CSARVTGGGNTIYF.

CDR3 in DNA: TGTGCCAGCAGCTTGGCTTGGGGACTAGCGGACTCTGGGGCCAACGTCCTGACTTTC. This sequence encodes CASSLAWGLADSGANVLTF. The chain has TRBV5-6 and TRBJ2-6; 11 bases fit TRBD2. Germline assignment: CDR1 SGHDT and CDR2 YYEEEE. V lost 0 bases and J lost 0; bases outside the gene matches: 5. The CDR3 covers 19 residues.

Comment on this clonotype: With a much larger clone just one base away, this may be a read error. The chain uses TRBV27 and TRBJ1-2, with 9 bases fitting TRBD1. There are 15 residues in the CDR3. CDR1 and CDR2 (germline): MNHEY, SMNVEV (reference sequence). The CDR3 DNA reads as TGTCCCAGCAGTTTATCAGCTGGGACAGGGTATGGCTACACCTTC. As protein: CPSSLSAGTGYGYTF.

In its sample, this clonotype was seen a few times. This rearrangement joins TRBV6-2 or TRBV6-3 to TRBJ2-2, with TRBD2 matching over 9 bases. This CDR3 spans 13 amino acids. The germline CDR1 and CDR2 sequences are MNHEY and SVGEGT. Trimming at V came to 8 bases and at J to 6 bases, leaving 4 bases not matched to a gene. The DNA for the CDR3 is TGTGCCAGCCGCGGGGGGGGCCCCGGGGAGCTGTTTTTT. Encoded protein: CASRGGGPGELFF.